The entry below describes one T cell receptor beta chain. The data derive from a study of Graves' ophthalmopathy and Graves' hyperthyroidism. CDR1 is KGHDR and CDR2 is SFDVKD in the germline V gene. This CDR3 has 16 amino acids. Trimming at V came to 11 bases and at J to 7 bases, leaving 17 bases not matched to a gene. CDR3 regions of TCR beta were amplified from RNA transcripts. HTBI primers primed a first-round RT-PCR, and a second-round multiplex PCR followed. A single record per CDR3 protein comes from TCRdb applying MiXCR to the multiplex PCR reads. The sample lists 650,000 to 900,000 distinct CDR3 sequences; 40% were seen once.

Input material: peripheral blood. The TCR was taken from an adult man with Graves' ophthalmopathy. The chain uses TRBV24-1 and TRBJ1-5; 9 nucleotides match TRBD1. DNA for the CDR3: TGTGCCAGCTCACGGACCGGGACAGGGATTGGGCAGCCCCAGCATTTT. It encodes CASSRTGTGIGQPQHF.